The 26 T cell receptor beta chains presented below share a single source sample, sequenced in a study of blood T cell repertoires in COVID-19. Profiling relied on immunoSEQ multiplex PCR, and the TCRdb table lists in-frame clones only, not all of them. The sample comprises fewer than 400,000 clones, around nine tenths of which are singletons, and roughly 5.2% rests with the top ten. The sequenced sample was PBMCs or T cells enriched from blood (not recorded which). Receptors were obtained from a man in his sixties who had recovered from COVID-19.

V usage is TRBV2 and J usage is TRBJ2-7; tentatively, D is TRBD2 (6 bases). From germline, CDR1 is SNHLY and CDR2 FYNNEI. This CDR3 contains 14 residues. Trimming stripped 6 bases from V and 0 bases from J, with 12 bases between. CDR3 DNA sequence: TGTGCCAGCAGCTCAAAGCGGGTCTCCTACGAGCAGTACTTC. Protein: CASSSKRVSYEQYF. Filled out from reference TRBV2 and TRBJ2-7, the complete variable domain reads EPEVTQTPSHQVTQMGQEVILRCVPISNHLYFYWYRQILGQKVEFLVSFYNNEISEKSEIFDDQFSVERPDGSNFTLKIRSTKLEDSAMYFCASSSKRVSYEQYFGPGTRLTVT.

The genes are TRBV28 and TRBJ1-2, with TRBD1 matching over 9 bases. V gave up 5 bases and J gave up 6 bases; unmatched junction bases: 10. Germline lookup yields CDR1 MDHEN and CDR2 SYDVKM. The CDR3 is 15 amino acids. Here the CDR3 DNA reads TGTGCCAGCAGTCTAACTACCGGGACAGGGAATGGCTACACCTTC. It codes for CASSLTTGTGNGYTF.

The rearrangement uses TRBV6-2 or TRBV6-3 and TRBJ1-2; no clear D. V was shortened by 2 bases and J by 4 bases, with 14 bases between the two germline ends. The germline V gene has CDR1 MNHEY and CDR2 SVGEGT. The CDR3 extends over 15 amino acids. The chain's CDR3 is CASSYGSSSIYGYTF. The CDR3 DNA reads TGTGCCAGCAGTTACGGTAGCAGTTCCATCTATGGCTACACCTTC.

The rearrangement uses TRBV7-8 and TRBJ1-1, with TRBD1 as a possible D gene (6 bases). This CDR3 has 14 amino acids. Trimming took 5 bases from V and 4 from J, leaving 14 bases between them. The V gene's germline CDR1 is SGHVS and CDR2 FQNEAQ. The DNA of the CDR3 is TGTGCCAGCAGCCTCCGACAGGTCCGCACTGAAGCTTTCTTT. It encodes CASSLRQVRTEAFF.

V is TRBV6-1 and J is TRBJ2-7; D may be TRBD2 (5 bases). The CDR3 extends over 13 amino acids. Trimming took 2 bases from V and 7 from J, leaving 12 bases between them. The germline V gene has CDR1 MNHNS and CDR2 SASEGT. CDR3 in amino acids: CASSERRTGEQYF. The DNA for the CDR3 is TGTGCCAGCAGTGAACGGAGGACGGGGGAGCAGTACTTC.

The rearrangement links TRBV25-1 to TRBJ1-2; maybe TRBD1 (5 bases). The length of the CDR3 is 12 residues. Looked up from germline, CDR1 is MGHDK and CDR2 is SYGVNS. The V end was cut by 5 bases, the J end by 4 bases, with 8 bases between. This CDR3 is CASSRQGYGYTF. The CDR3 nucleotides read TGTGCCAGCAGTCGGCAGGGCTATGGCTACACCTTC.

The chain joins TRBV18 to TRBJ2-5; 9 bases are shared with TRBD1. The CDR3 runs 14 residues. The V and J ends lost 5 bases and 5 bases, in that order; junction bases with no gene match: 6. CDR1 is KGHSH, CDR2 LQKENI, per germline. The CDR3 nucleotides are TGTGCCAGCTCAAAGGACAGGGGCGGGGAGACCCAGTACTTC. This gives the protein CASSKDRGGETQYF.

The chain employs TRBV6-1 and TRBJ2-5, with no clear D. This CDR3 is built from 14 residues. The germline V gene encodes CDR1 MNHNS and CDR2 SASEGT. The V gene lost 1 base and the J gene lost 3 bases, with 9 bases spanning the gap. The CDR3 sequence: CASSEDGLEETQYF. Here the CDR3 DNA reads TGTGCCAGCAGTGAAGACGGTCTAGAAGAGACCCAGTACTTC.

V and J are TRBV11-3 and TRBJ2-1; possibly TRBD1 for D (5 bases). Germline CDR1 is SGHNT and CDR2 is YENEEA. This CDR3 region has 15 residues. V was shortened by 5 bases and J by 1 base, with 12 bases between the two germline ends. This CDR3 is CASSPRQISYNEQFF. The CDR3 nucleotides are TGTGCCAGCAGCCCGAGACAGATTTCCTACAATGAGCAGTTCTTC.

This clone has only one observation. The V gene is TRBV24-1, the J gene TRBJ2-5, with a weak D call TRBD1 (6 bases). Germline values: CDR1 KGHDR, CDR2 SFDVKD. The CDR3 length is 14 residues. Trimming removed 5 bases at V and 1 base at J, with 10 bases between. CDR3 amino acids: CATSGGQFQETQYF. In DNA, the CDR3 is TGTGCCACCAGTGGCGGACAGTTCCAAGAGACCCAGTACTTC.

This chain uses TRBV7-2 with TRBJ2-7; 12 bases fit TRBD2. Looked up from germline, CDR1 is SGHTA and CDR2 is FQGNSA. The CDR3 contains 14 residues. Germline trimming cut 4 bases from V and 6 bases from J; bases unmatched to any gene: 4. CDR3 protein: CASSSLAGGREQYF. CDR3 coding DNA: TGTGCCAGCAGCTCGCTAGCGGGAGGGCGCGAGCAGTACTTC. The full variable domain, in which reference TRBV7-2 and TRBJ2-7 provide the parts outside the CDR3, is GAGVSQSPSNKVTEKGKDVELRCDPISGHTALYWYRQSLGQGLEFLIYFQGNSAPDKSGLPSDRFSAERTGGSVSTLTIQRTQQEDSAVYLCASSSLAGGREQYFGPGTRLTVT.

This chain connects TRBV5-5 to TRBJ2-1; 7 bases fit TRBD1. Germline V lookup: CDR1 SGHKS, CDR2 YYEKEE (reference sequence). The CDR3 is made up of 16 amino acids. Unmatched junction bases numbered 11, after V lost 4 bases and J lost 4 bases. The CDR3 region has the DNA TGTGCCAGCAGCAAATCCGGGACAGCGTCTTACAATGAGCAGTTCTTC. Its protein is CASSKSGTASYNEQFF.

The CDR3 loop reads CASSLAGQGNYGYTF. In nucleotides, the CDR3 is TGTGCCAGCAGCTTGGCGGGACAGGGGAACTATGGCTACACCTTC. This sequence joins TRBV5-4 and TRBJ1-2; 10 bases align to TRBD1. The germline CDR1 and CDR2 sequences are SGHNT and YYREEE (reference sequence). J was trimmed by 2 bases and V by 0 bases; bases with no gene match: 1. The CDR3 is 15 amino acids.

Written as DNA, the CDR3 is TGTGCCAGCAGTACGACAGGGTTCGAAGCTTTCTTT. Translated: CASSTTGFEAFF. The chain recombines TRBV6-2 or TRBV6-3 with TRBJ1-1; 7 bases fit TRBD1. The length of the CDR3 is 12 residues. Per germline, CDR1 MNHEY and CDR2 SVGEGT. J gave up 8 bases and V 5 bases, and 5 bases lay outside the gene matches.

The chain links TRBV18 to TRBJ2-2; the D is unclear. V was cut by 6 bases and J by 1 base, with 6 bases left in between. CDR3 size: 13 residues. CDR1 and CDR2 from the germline V gene are KGHSH and LQKENI. The CDR3 is CASSPKNTGELFF. DNA of the CDR3: TGTGCCAGCTCTCCCAAGAACACCGGGGAGCTGTTTTTT.

The rearrangement uses TRBV19 and TRBJ2-1; possibly TRBD2 for D (7 bases). V dropped 5 bases and J dropped 2 bases, with 16 bases sitting between them. The CDR3 has 16 residues. Germline CDR1 is LNHDA and CDR2 is SQIVND (reference sequence). The DNA of the CDR3 is TGTGCCAGTAGTGCCCCAGGCGGGGGCCCCTACAATGAGCAGTTCTTC. Its protein is CASSAPGGGPYNEQFF.

In DNA, the CDR3 is TGTGCCAGCAGCGTCCGGGGCAGGGGGCGAGGAGAGCAGTACTTC. Protein sequence: CASSVRGRGRGEQYF. The chain has TRBV5-4 and TRBJ2-7; 8 bases are shared with TRBD1. The CDR3 has 15 residues. J lost 7 bases, V lost 4 bases, and 13 bases had no gene match. The V gene's germline CDR1 is SGHNT and CDR2 YYREEE (reference sequence).

The chain joins TRBV19 to TRBJ2-3, with 9 bases fitting TRBD1. Germline V gene data show CDR1 as LNHDA and CDR2 as SQIVND (reference sequence). V trimming: 6 bases; J trimming: 5 bases; junction bases outside the gene matches: 3. The CDR3 spans 13 residues. Written as DNA, the CDR3 is TGTGCCAGTAGGAGGACAGGGGAAGATACGCAGTATTTT. Encoded protein: CASRRTGEDTQYF.

About this clone: One end of the junction does not line up with germline, which may come from a read error. The chain has TRBV7-7 and TRBJ2-2, with 8 positions matching TRBD2. There are 14 residues in the CDR3. The germline CDR1 and CDR2 sequences are SSHAT and FNYEAQ (reference sequence). Written as DNA, the CDR3 is TGTGCTAGCAGCCCCCGGGAGGGGACCGGGGAGCTGTTTTTT. It yields the protein CASSPREGTGELFF.

J is TRBJ2-7 and V is TRBV5-6; D gene unclear. CDR3 length: 12 amino acids. V was clipped by 4 bases and J by 4 bases, with 9 bases between them. Germline CDR1 is SGHDT and CDR2 is YYEEEE. CDR3 protein: CASSQTPYEQYF. As DNA, the CDR3 is TGTGCCAGCAGCCAAACACCGTACGAGCAGTACTTC.

The J gene is TRBJ1-2, the V gene TRBV6-5, with D unresolved. This CDR3 has 13 amino acids. Trimming removed 2 bases at V and 3 bases at J, with 7 bases between. Germline CDR1 reads MNHEY; CDR2 reads SVGAGI. CDR3 sequence reads: CASSYGTDYGYTF. Written as DNA, the CDR3 is TGTGCCAGCAGTTACGGTACAGACTATGGCTACACCTTC.

The J gene is TRBJ1-5, the V gene TRBV28; 7 bases fit TRBD1. Germline values: CDR1 MDHEN, CDR2 SYDVKM. The trim removed 6 bases at V and 4 bases at J, leaving 9 bases unmatched. The CDR3 has 15 residues. The CDR3 bases are TGTGCCAGCAGCACCACAGGGGCGAGGAATCAGCCCCAGCATTTT. Residues: CASSTTGARNQPQHF.

The chain joins TRBV4-2 to TRBJ1-1; D gene ambiguous. Germline values: CDR1 LGHNA, CDR2 YNFKEQ. The CDR3 spans 15 residues. The germline V and J ends were trimmed by 1 base and 3 bases, with 12 bases remaining between them. The CDR3 bases are TGTGCCAGCAGCCAAGTGTACGGGAACCACACTGAAGCTTTCTTT. Translated: CASSQVYGNHTEAFF.

J is TRBJ2-6 and V is TRBV18; TRBD1 agrees at 8 bases. This CDR3 is built from 17 residues. V lost 1 base to trimming and J lost 3 bases; unmatched junction nucleotides: 5. Germline values: CDR1 KGHSH, CDR2 LQKENI. This CDR3 is CASSPRQGALGANVLTF. CDR3 in DNA: TGTGCCAGCTCACCACGGCAGGGGGCGCTTGGGGCCAACGTCCTGACTTTC.

The CDR3 loop is CASSPRVTNEKLFF. The CDR3 nucleotides are TGTGCCAGCAGCCCCAGGGTGACTAATGAAAAACTGTTTTTT. The chain employs TRBV6-5 and TRBJ1-4; D might be TRBD1 (5 bases). Germline CDR1 is MNHEY and CDR2 is SVGAGI. V lost 6 bases to trimming and J lost 2 bases, with 10 bases between them. The CDR3 is made up of 14 amino acids.

This chain uses TRBV6-6 with TRBJ1-5; D unresolved. The V end lost 2 bases, the J end lost 6 bases, and 11 bases lay between the germline ends. Germline CDR1 reads MNHNY; CDR2 reads SVGAGI (reference sequence). This CDR3 comprises 14 residues. This chain's CDR3 is CASSYRGQGQPQHF. The DNA of the CDR3 is TGTGCCAGCAGTTACAGAGGGCAAGGTCAGCCCCAGCATTTT.